This T cell receptor (beta chain) was found in a study of T-cell reconstitution after alpha-beta-depleted transplantation in children. Unique molecular identifiers were incorporated during preparation of the TCRbeta library. Each CDR3 protein is one row after TCRdb ran MiXCR on the PCR reads. Here the sample spans 100,000 or so distinct CDR3 sequences, roughly 6% being singletons. There are 14 residues in the CDR3. J gave up 3 bases and V 5 bases, and 4 bases lay outside the gene matches. Germline-derived CDR1 and CDR2 are SGHRS and YFSETQ. The genes are TRBV5-1 and TRBJ1-4, with 7 bases identical to TRBD1. The input for sequencing was PBMCs, mostly from graft donor cells, taken 60 days after TCRalphabeta/CD19-depleted stem cell transplant. This sequence originates from a female patient aged 2 to 10 who had a stem cell transplant for Fanconi anemia, so the T cells may come from the graft donor. CDR3 amino acids: CASRTGSPNEKLFF. In nucleotides, the CDR3 is TGCGCCAGCAGGACAGGGTCCCCTAATGAAAAACTGTTTTTT.